The sequence of this TCR beta chain was determined in a study of blood T cells in healthy people across ages. In germline, CDR1 is SGHDN, CDR2 FVKESK. The CDR3 has 15 residues. Deletions cut 4 bases from V and 6 bases from J, with 16 bases between. Sample-barcoded 5' priming and a J-beta primer mix drove a second PCR of roughly 7 to 11 cycles. Each CDR3 protein gets one entry after TCRdb re-called the 5' RACE reads with MiXCR. Counted here are about 970,000 distinct CDR3 sequences, roughly 51% occurring once; the ten biggest clones make up roughly 23%. The chain employs TRBV14 and TRBJ2-1, with D tentatively TRBD1 (5 bases). The sequenced sample was blood. The receptor comes from a woman aged 55-70 years in good health. CDR3 protein: CASSLGAGSINEQFF. The CDR3 DNA reads as TGTGCCAGCAGCCTAGGGGCAGGTTCCATCAATGAGCAGTTCTTC.